Below are 14 T cell receptor beta chains sequenced from a single sample in a study of siplizumab effects on memory and regulatory T cells. Here immunoSEQ multiplex PCR was the method, and the copy in TCRdb shows in-frame clones only, minus some. This table has around 95,000 clones, about 95% appearing once. The sequencing input was non-Treg CD4+ T cells sorted from blood. These receptors all stem from a human donor in good health.

The chain combines TRBV7-9 with TRBJ2-3, with 11 bases that match TRBD2. The V segment lost 5 bases and the J segment 2 bases; nucleotides outside the gene matches: 3. CDR1 is SEHNR, CDR2 FQNEAQ, per germline (reference sequence). The CDR3 is 15 amino acids. The CDR3 DNA reads as TGTGCCAGCAGCCCGGGACTAGCGGTCACAGATACGCAGTATTTT. This translates into CASSPGLAVTDTQYF. Supplemented by reference TRBV7-9 and TRBJ2-3, the full variable domain reads DTGVSQNPRHKITKRGQNVTFRCDPISEHNRLYWYRQTLGQGPEFLTYFQNEAQLEKSRLLSDRFSAERPKGSFSTLEIQRTEQGDSAMYLCASSPGLAVTDTQYFGPGTRLTVL.

This clone appeared a single time. The chain uses TRBV19 and TRBJ2-1; 12 bases match TRBD2. Per the germline V gene, CDR1 is LNHDA and CDR2 is SQIVND (reference sequence). This CDR3 has 18 residues. With V trimmed by 1 base and J by 9 bases, 13 bases remained unmatched. This CDR3 is CASSIVPKTSGRSGEQFF. CDR3 nucleotides: TGTGCCAGTAGTATAGTACCAAAGACTAGCGGGAGAAGTGGTGAGCAGTTCTTC.

Details on this clone: The same CDR3 arises from other DNA sequences in this sample as well. The chain uses TRBV10-3 and TRBJ2-7; D is uncertain. Trimming removed 2 bases at V and 6 bases at J, with 8 bases between. The CDR3 is 12 residues long. Germline V CDR1 and CDR2: ENHRY, SYGVKD. CDR3 amino acids: CAISEARGEQYF. In nucleotides, the CDR3 is TGTGCCATCAGTGAGGCCCGAGGCGAGCAGTACTTC.

CDR3 sequence (DNA): TGTGCCAGCAGCTCAGAGGTGGTAGCGGGCCCCGGAGAGCAGTTCTTC. Residues: CASSSEVVAGPGEQFF. The J gene is TRBJ2-1, the V gene TRBV9, with 7 bases lining up with TRBD2. After removal of 4 bases from V and 10 bases from J, the junction contained 17 bases not matched to a gene. The CDR3 runs 16 residues. Germline-derived CDR1 and CDR2 are SGDLS and YYNGEE.

The chain carries TRBV29-1 and TRBJ1-2, with D unresolved. V was cut by 4 bases and J by 8 bases, with 14 bases left in between. CDR3 length: 12 residues. The germline CDR1 and CDR2 sequences are SQVTM and ANQGSEA. The CDR3 loop reads CSVAKGIGGYTF. The CDR3 DNA reads TGCAGCGTTGCGAAGGGAATAGGCGGCTACACCTTC.

The chain links TRBV10-1 to TRBJ2-3; no clear D. The CDR3 length is 14 residues. Germline values: CDR1 WNHNN, CDR2 SYGVQD (reference sequence). With 9 bases removed from V and 0 bases from J, the gap between germline ends came to 13 bases. The CDR3 sequence: CASAPGLSTDTQYF. The CDR3 DNA reads TGCGCCAGTGCGCCGGGTTTAAGCACAGATACGCAGTATTTT.

CDR3 in DNA: TGTGCCAGCAGCGGGGTAGGGGGCAGGAAGACCCAGTACTTC. The encoded protein is CASSGVGGRKTQYF. The rearrangement uses TRBV9 and TRBJ2-5; 7 bases agree with TRBD1. Germline values: CDR1 SGDLS, CDR2 YYNGEE. With V trimmed by 3 bases and J by 6 bases, 8 bases remained unmatched. This CDR3 has 14 residues.

The chain combines TRBV6-1 with TRBJ1-4; D remains unclear. The CDR3 is made up of 17 amino acids. Trimming removed 4 bases from V and 0 bases from J, with 15 bases in between. Germline V lookup: CDR1 MNHNS, CDR2 SASEGT. Written as DNA, the CDR3 is TGTGCCAGCAGTGGGAAGGTTAGGGCCGCAACTAATGAAAAACTGTTTTTT. Amino acids: CASSGKVRAATNEKLFF.

The V call is TRBV19, the J call TRBJ2-1, with a weak D call TRBD1 (6 bases). Deletions cut 5 bases from V and 16 bases from J, with 24 bases between. The CDR3 spans 14 residues. CDR1 and CDR2 from the germline V gene are LNHDA and SQIVND (reference sequence). The CDR3 DNA reads as TGTGCCAGTAGTCCCACTGGAGCGACAGGCCCTCTATTCTTC. It is translated as CASSPTGATGPLFF. Full variable domain (rest looked up from reference TRBV19 and TRBJ2-1): DGGITQSPKYLFRKEGQNVTLSCEQNLNHDAMYWYRQDPGQGLRLIYYSQIVNDFQKGDIAEGYSVSREKKESFPLTVTSAQKNPTAFYLCASSPTGATGPLFFGPGTRLTVL.

The chain has TRBV18 and TRBJ2-2, with 11 positions matching TRBD2. Germline-derived CDR1 and CDR2 are KGHSH and LQKENI. CDR3 length: 17 amino acids. The junction had 7 bases not matched to a gene; V was cut back by 3 bases and J by 4 bases. In DNA form, the CDR3 reads TGTGCCAGCTCACCCCCCACTAGCGGGAGAGGCACCGGGGAGCTGTTTTTT. This encodes CASSPPTSGRGTGELFF.

The rearrangement uses TRBV2 and TRBJ2-3; TRBD1 matches 10 bases. The CDR3 length is 16 residues. J was trimmed by 3 bases and V by 4 bases; bases with no gene match: 7. Germline-derived CDR1 and CDR2 are SNHLY and FYNNEI. Here the CDR3 reads CASSARTGGRTDTQYF. The CDR3, as DNA: TGTGCCAGCAGTGCCAGGACAGGGGGTAGGACAGATACGCAGTATTTT. Combining the CDR3 with reference TRBV2 and TRBJ2-3 gives the whole variable domain EPEVTQTPSHQVTQMGQEVILRCVPISNHLYFYWYRQILGQKVEFLVSFYNNEISEKSEIFDDQFSVERPDGSNFTLKIRSTKLEDSAMYFCASSARTGGRTDTQYFGPGTRLTVL.

The rearrangement uses TRBV2 and TRBJ2-1, with TRBD2 matching over 10 bases. The CDR3 loop spans 15 amino acids. V shed 6 bases, J shed 0 bases, and the junction held 2 bases outside the gene matches. Per germline, CDR1 SNHLY and CDR2 FYNNEI. The chain's CDR3 is CASRLAGISYNEQFF. Here the CDR3 DNA reads TGTGCCAGCAGACTAGCGGGGATCTCCTACAATGAGCAGTTCTTC.

In DNA form, the CDR3 reads TGTGCCAGCAGTTTGCAGGGCCCGAGACGGGGTGGCTACACCTTC. Protein product: CASSLQGPRRGGYTF. The rearrangement joins TRBV28 to TRBJ1-2, with D possibly matching TRBD1 (5 bases). Per germline, CDR1 MDHEN and CDR2 SYDVKM. This CDR3 has 15 residues. Trimming removed 3 bases from V and 7 bases from J, with 18 bases in between.

V is TRBV4-1 and J is TRBJ1-3; no clear D gene. This CDR3 is 17 amino acids long. Germline-derived CDR1 and CDR2 are MGHRA and YSYEKL. V shed 4 bases and J shed 0 bases, with 16 bases lying between them. CDR3 protein: CASSRLFLPPSGNTIYF. The CDR3 DNA reads as TGCGCCAGCAGCCGGTTGTTTCTACCACCCTCTGGAAACACCATATATTTT.